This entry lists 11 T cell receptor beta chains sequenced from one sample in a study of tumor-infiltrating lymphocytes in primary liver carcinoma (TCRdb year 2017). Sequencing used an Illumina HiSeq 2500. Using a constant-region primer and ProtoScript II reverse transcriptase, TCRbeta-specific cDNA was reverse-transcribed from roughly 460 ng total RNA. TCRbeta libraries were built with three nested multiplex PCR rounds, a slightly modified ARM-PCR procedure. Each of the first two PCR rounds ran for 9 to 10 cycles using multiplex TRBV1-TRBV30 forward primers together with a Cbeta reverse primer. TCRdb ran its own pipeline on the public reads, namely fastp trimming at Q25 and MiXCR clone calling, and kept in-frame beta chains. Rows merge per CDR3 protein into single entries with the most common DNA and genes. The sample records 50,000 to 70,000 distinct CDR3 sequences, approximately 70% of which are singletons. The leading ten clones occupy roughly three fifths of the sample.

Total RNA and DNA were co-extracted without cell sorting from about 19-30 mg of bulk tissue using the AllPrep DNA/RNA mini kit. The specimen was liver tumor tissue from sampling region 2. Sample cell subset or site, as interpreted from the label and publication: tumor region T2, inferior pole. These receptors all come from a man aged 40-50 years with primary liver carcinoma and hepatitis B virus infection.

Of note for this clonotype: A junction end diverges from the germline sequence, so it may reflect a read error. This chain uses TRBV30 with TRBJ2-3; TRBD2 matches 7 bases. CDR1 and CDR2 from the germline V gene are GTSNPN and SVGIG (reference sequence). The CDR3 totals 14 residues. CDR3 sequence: CARRVAGPTDRQYF. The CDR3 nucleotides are TGTGCCCGCCGGGTAGCGGGCCCCACAGATAGGCAGTATTTT.

CDR3 amino acids: CASSQGQTGATLEQYF. CDR3 DNA sequence: TGCGCCAGCAGCCAAGGTCAAACAGGTGCCACCCTCGAGCAGTACTTC. The chain links TRBV4-1 to TRBJ2-7; maybe TRBD1 (5 bases). V lost 1 base to trimming and J lost 6 bases, with 19 bases between them. The V gene's germline CDR1 is MGHRA and CDR2 YSYEKL. This CDR3 comprises 16 residues.

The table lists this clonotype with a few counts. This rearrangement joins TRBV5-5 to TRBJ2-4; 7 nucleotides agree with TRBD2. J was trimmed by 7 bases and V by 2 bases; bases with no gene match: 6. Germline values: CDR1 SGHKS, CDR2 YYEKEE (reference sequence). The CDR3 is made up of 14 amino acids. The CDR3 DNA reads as TGTGCCAGCAGCTTAAGGACTAGTGGGAACATTCAGTACTTC. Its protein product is CASSLRTSGNIQYF.

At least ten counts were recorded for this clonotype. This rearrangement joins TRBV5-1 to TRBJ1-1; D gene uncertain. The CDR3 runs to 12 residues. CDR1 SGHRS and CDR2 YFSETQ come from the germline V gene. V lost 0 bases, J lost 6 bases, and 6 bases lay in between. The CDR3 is CASSLEGSEAFF. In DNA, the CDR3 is TGCGCCAGCAGCTTGGAGGGTTCTGAAGCTTTCTTT. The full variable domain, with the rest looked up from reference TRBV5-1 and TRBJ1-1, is KAGVTQTPRYLIKTRGQQVTLSCSPISGHRSVSWYQQTPGQGLQFLFEYFSETQRNKGNFPGRFSGRQFSNSRSEMNVSTLELGDSALYLCASSLEGSEAFFGQGTRLTVV.

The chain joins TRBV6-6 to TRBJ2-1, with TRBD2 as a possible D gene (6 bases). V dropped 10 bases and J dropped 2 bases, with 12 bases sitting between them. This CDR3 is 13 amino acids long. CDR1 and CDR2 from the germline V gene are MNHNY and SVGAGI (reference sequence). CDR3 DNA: TGTGCCATCAGGAGGGATACCTACAATGAGCAGTTCTTC. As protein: CAIRRDTYNEQFF.

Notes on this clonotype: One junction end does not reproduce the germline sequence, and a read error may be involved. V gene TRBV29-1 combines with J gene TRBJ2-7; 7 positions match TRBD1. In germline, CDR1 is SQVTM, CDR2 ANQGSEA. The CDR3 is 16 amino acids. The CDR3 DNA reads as TGCAGCGTCGAGCCCAAACAGGGGCGATACCTGTACGGGCAGTACTTC. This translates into CSVEPKQGRYLYGQYF.

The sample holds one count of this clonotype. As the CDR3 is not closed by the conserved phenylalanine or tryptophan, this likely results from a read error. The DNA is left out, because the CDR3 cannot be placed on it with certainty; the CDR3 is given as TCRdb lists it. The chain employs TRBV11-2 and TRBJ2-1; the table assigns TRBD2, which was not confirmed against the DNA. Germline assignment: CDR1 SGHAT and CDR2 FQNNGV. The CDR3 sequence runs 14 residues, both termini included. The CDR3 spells CASSLYRLVSEHFS.

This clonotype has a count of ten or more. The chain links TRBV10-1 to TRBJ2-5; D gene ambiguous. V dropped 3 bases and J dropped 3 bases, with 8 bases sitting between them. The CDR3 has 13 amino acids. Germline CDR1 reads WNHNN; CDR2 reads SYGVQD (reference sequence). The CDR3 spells CASSDNSKETQYF. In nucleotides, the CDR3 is TGCGCCAGCAGTGATAACAGTAAAGAGACCCAGTACTTC.

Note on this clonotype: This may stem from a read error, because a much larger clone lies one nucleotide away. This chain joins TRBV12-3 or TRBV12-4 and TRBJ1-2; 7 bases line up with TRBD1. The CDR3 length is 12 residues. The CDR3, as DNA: TGTGCCAGCAGCATAGGGGGCTATGACTACACCTTC. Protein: CASSIGGYDYTF.

This chain's CDR3 is CATSETDWIAQHF. The CDR3 DNA follows: TGTGCCACCAGTGAGACCGATTGGATAGCCCAGCATTTT. This chain connects TRBV24-1 to TRBJ1-5; no definite D call. The V gene's germline CDR1 is KGHDR and CDR2 SFDVKD. The length of the CDR3 is 13 residues. V lost 4 bases, J lost 11 bases, and 14 bases lay in between.

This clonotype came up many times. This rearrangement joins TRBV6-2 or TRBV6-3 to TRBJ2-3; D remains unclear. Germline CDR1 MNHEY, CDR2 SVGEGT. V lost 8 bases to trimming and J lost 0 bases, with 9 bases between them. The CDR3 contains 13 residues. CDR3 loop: CASDWGSTDTQYF. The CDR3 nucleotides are TGTGCCAGCGACTGGGGTAGCACAGATACGCAGTATTTT.